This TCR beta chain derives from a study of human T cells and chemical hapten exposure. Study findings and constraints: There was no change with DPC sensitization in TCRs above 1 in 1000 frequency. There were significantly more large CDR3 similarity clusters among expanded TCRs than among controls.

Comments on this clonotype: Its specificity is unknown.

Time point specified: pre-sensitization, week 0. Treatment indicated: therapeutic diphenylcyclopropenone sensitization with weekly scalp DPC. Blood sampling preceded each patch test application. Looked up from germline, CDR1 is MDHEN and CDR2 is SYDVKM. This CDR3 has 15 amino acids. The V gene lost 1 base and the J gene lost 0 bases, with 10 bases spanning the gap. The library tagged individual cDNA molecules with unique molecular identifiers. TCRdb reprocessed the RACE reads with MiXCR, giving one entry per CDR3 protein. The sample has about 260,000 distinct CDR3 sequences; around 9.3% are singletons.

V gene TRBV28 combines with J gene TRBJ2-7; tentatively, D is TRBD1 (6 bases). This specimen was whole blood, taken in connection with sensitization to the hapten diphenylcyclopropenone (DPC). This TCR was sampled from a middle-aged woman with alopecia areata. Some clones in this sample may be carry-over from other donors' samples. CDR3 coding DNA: TGTGCCAGCAGTTTATATGGGGGCCCCTCCTACGAGCAGTACTTC. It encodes CASSLYGGPSYEQYF.